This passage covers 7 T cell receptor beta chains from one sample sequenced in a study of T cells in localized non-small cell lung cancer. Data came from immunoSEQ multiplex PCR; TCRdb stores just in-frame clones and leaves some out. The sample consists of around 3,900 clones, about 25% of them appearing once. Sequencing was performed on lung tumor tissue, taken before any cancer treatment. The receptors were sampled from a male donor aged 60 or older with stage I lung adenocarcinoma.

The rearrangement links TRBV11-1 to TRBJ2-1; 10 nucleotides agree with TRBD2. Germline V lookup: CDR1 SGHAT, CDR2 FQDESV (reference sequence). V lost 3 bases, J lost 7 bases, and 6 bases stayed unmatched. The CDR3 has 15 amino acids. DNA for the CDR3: TGTGCCAGCAGCTTGGTACTAGCGGGGAGGAATGAGCAGTTCTTC. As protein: CASSLVLAGRNEQFF.

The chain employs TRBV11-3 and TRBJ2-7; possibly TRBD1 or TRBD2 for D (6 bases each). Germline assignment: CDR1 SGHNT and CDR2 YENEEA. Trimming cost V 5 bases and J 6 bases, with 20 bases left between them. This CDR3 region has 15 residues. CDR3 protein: CASSREGRGLREQYF. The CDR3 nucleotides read TGTGCCAGCAGCCGAGAGGGTCGGGGGCTACGCGAGCAGTACTTC.

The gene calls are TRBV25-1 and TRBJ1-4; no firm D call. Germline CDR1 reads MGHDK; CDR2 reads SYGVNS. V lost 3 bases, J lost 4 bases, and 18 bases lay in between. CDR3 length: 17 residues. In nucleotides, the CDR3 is TGTGCCAGCAGTGAGGAACGCTTAGCGGGGATTAATGAAAAACTGTTTTTT. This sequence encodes CASSEERLAGINEKLFF.

CDR3 sequence (DNA): TGTGCCAGCAGCTTTGGGGGGGCAGAAGAGACCCAGTACTTC. Translating gives CASSFGGAEETQYF. The rearrangement joins TRBV11-3 to TRBJ2-5, with D perhaps TRBD2 (7 bases). The germline CDR1 and CDR2 sequences are SGHNT and YENEEA. The CDR3 length is 14 residues. V was clipped by 3 bases and J by 3 bases, with 11 bases between them.

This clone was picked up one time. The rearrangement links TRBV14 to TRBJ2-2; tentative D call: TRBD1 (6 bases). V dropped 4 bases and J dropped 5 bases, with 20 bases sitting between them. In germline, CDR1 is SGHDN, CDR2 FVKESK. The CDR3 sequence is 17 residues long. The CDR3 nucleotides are TGTGCCAGCAGCCTACTGTGGGAACAGGGAGAGACCGGGGAGCTGTTTTTT. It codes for CASSLLWEQGETGELFF. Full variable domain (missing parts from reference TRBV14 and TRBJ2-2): EAGVTQFPSHSVIEKGQTVTLRCDPISGHDNLYWYRRVMGKEIKFLLHFVKESKQDESGMPNNRFLAERTGGTYSTLKVQPAELEDSGVYFCASSLLWEQGETGELFFGEGSRLTVL.

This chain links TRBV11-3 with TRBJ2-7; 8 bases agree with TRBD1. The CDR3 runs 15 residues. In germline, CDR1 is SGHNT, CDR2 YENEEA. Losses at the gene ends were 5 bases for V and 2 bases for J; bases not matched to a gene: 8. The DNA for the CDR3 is TGTGCCAGCAGCCTTGGGACAGGATTCACCTACGAGCAGTACTTC. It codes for CASSLGTGFTYEQYF.

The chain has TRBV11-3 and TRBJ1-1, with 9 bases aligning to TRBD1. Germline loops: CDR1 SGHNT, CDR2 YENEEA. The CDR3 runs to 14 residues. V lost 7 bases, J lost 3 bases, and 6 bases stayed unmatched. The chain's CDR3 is CASNLRQGDTEAFF. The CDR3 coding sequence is TGTGCCAGCAACCTCAGACAGGGGGACACTGAAGCTTTCTTT.